Listed below are T cell receptor beta chains from one sample, sequenced in a study of T cell clusters in autoimmune cytopenias. TCRdb re-called the multiplex PCR reads; one entry per CDR3 protein, DNA not given. Reported are 8,000 or so distinct CDR3 sequences; the ten largest clones contain over 25%. The sample comprised peripheral blood. Receptors were obtained from a human donor with an autoimmune cytopenia or autoimmune hepatitis (not recorded which). CDR3s include the opening cysteine and the closing phenylalanine or tryptophan. The size entry is marked missing in some rows and otherwise reads once, few, many or a size class.

size	V	J	CDR3
.	TRBV5-5	TRBJ1-1	CASSLALDTEAFF
.	TRBV6-5	TRBJ1-2	CASSRTENYGYTF
.	TRBV18	TRBJ1-1	CASSISSGGTEAFF
medium-sized	TRBV30	TRBJ2-7	CAWSEGAAYEQYF
.	TRBV5-1	TRBJ1-1	CASSSTGTGIEAFF
.	TRBV15	TRBJ1-3	CATSRDRGGSGNTIYF
.	TRBV20-1	TRBJ1-3	CSALGGNTIYF
medium-sized	TRBV12-3/TRBV12-4	TRBJ2-7	CASKTDRGLHEQYF
medium-sized	TRBV12-3/TRBV12-4	TRBJ2-7	CASSSGTRDEQYF
medium-sized	TRBV29-1	TRBJ2-1	CSVDGGAGPYNEQFF
.	TRBV6-1	TRBJ1-1	CASMRGPTEAFF
.	TRBV11-2	TRBJ1-4	CASSLDRATNEKLFF
.	TRBV19	TRBJ2-1	CASSNAGGYYNEQFF
.	TRBV18	TRBJ2-3	CASSPPGQGATDTQYF
.	TRBV27	TRBJ2-3	CASSLAGSDTQYF
.	TRBV30	TRBJ2-6	CAWNRRNSGANVLTF
.	TRBV18	TRBJ2-4	CASSPNRGSQNIQYF
.	TRBV10-3	TRBJ2-3	CAIRGTSGSLDTQYF
.	TRBV19	TRBJ2-3	CASHPSEGRDTQYF
.	TRBV24-1	TRBJ1-2	CATSDKDSLRGYTF
.	TRBV27	TRBJ2-5	CASSSRTSGDQETQYF
.	TRBV6-2/TRBV6-3	TRBJ2-7	CASSYLRGTSYEQYF
large	TRBV6-5	TRBJ2-7	CAISRNFSYEQYF
.	TRBV10-3	TRBJ2-7	CAISESGQNYEQYF
.	TRBV30	TRBJ2-6	CAWRRGTSGPGANVLTF
.	TRBV19	TRBJ2-7	CASKWGDEQYF
.	TRBV20-1	TRBJ1-1	CSARYDRVTEAFF
.	TRBV19	TRBJ2-3	CASSMLAITDTQYF
medium-sized	TRBV30	TRBJ2-1	CACGVGRGSNEQFF
medium-sized	TRBV6-6	TRBJ2-1	CASRAGGEGYNEQFF
.	TRBV30	TRBJ2-7	CAWSEDRNYEQYF
.	TRBV6-6	TRBJ1-3	CASKLFFSGNTIYF
.	TRBV27	TRBJ2-7	CASKREVSYEQYF
.	TRBV20-1	TRBJ2-1	CSARDRPTSGKFSEQFF
.	TRBV11-2	TRBJ1-1	CASSFFTGTGDIEAFF
medium-sized	TRBV5-6	TRBJ2-7	CASSLLRLNSREQYF
.	TRBV27	TRBJ2-7	CASSPFLYEQYF
.	TRBV30	TRBJ2-1	CALSRTGGSSYNEQFF
.	TRBV28	TRBJ1-4	CASSLPRRWQGREKLFF
medium-sized	TRBV18	TRBJ2-3	CASSPPVGSSLGTQYF
.	TRBV18	TRBJ2-3	CASSPARTGTDTQYF
.	TRBV18	TRBJ1-2	CASSPFPVDRGRGYTF
.	TRBV12-3/TRBV12-4	TRBJ2-3	CASSLINRGGRFSTDTQYF
.	TRBV6-6	TRBJ2-3	CASSYVREWDTQYF
.	TRBV9	TRBJ1-1	CASSVSDGLSEAFF
.	TRBV15	TRBJ2-7	CATSYRGVDEQYF
.	TRBV20-1	TRBJ2-1	CSAPLGQRDHNEQFF
medium-sized	TRBV29-1	TRBJ2-5	CSVDQNSVGETQYF
.	TRBV7-6	TRBJ2-1	CASSPLITSHSYNEQFF
.	TRBV27	TRBJ2-6	CASSPGTASGANVLTF
medium-sized	TRBV30	TRBJ1-6	CAWTEGLFNSPLHF
.	TRBV5-4	TRBJ1-5	CASSLRGGNQPQHF
.	TRBV20-1	TRBJ2-3	CSARALAGGGLLIDTQYF
medium-sized	TRBV6-1	TRBJ2-3	CASSDGHYTQYF
.	TRBV7-4	TRBJ2-7	CASSLFIGMDGAYEQYF
.	TRBV7-4	TRBJ1-6	CASSLGGQGGSPLHF
medium-sized	TRBV15	TRBJ1-2	CATSGGQIGGYTF